Presented here are 13 T cell receptor beta chains from one specimen sequenced in a study of identifying expanded T cells in peripheral blood. The data were produced by immunoSEQ multiplex PCR, yet TCRdb's version contains in-frame clones alone and is incomplete. Of about 80,000 clones listed, approximately 90% are singletons. Sequencing was done on a sample of blood. These TCRs come from a person aged 18 to 75 in good health.

The chain links TRBV2 to TRBJ1-2; 9 bases line up with TRBD1. This CDR3 has 13 residues. V trimming: 6 bases; J trimming: 8 bases; junction bases outside the gene matches: 7. The germline V gene encodes CDR1 SNHLY and CDR2 FYNNEI. CDR3 region: CASRDRGSRGYTF. CDR3 in DNA: TGTGCCAGCAGGGACAGGGGATCGAGAGGCTACACCTTC.

The gene calls are TRBV5-6 and TRBJ1-6; D is possibly TRBD1 (5 bases). CDR1 SGHDT and CDR2 YYEEEE come from the germline V gene. This CDR3 contains 15 residues. The V and J ends lost 1 base and 8 bases respectively, with 13 bases between them. The CDR3 loop is CASSLFRGVDSPLHF. The DNA for the CDR3 is TGTGCCAGCAGCTTGTTCCGGGGCGTGGATTCACCCCTCCACTTT.

V gene TRBV29-1 combines with J gene TRBJ2-7; the D gene could be TRBD1 or TRBD2 (5 bases each). Germline CDR1 reads SQVTM; CDR2 reads ANQGSEA. The CDR3 contains 12 residues. V shed 6 bases and J shed 9 bases, with 18 bases lying between them. CDR3 sequence reads: CSVTRDAARQYF. The CDR3 DNA sequence: TGCAGCGTAACCCGGGACGCCGCCCGGCAGTACTTC.

The chain is built from TRBV18 and TRBJ2-7; D tentatively fits TRBD1 or TRBD2 (6 bases each). Between the trimmed V and J ends, which lost 4 bases and 2 bases, there was a span of 12 bases. This CDR3 is built from 14 residues. The germline V gene encodes CDR1 KGHSH and CDR2 LQKENI. CDR3 sequence reads: CASSRGAGTYEQYF. CDR3 DNA sequence: TGTGCCAGCTCACGGGGGGCTGGCACCTACGAGCAGTACTTC.

This chain connects TRBV5-6 to TRBJ2-7; the D gene is possibly TRBD2 (7 bases). CDR1 and CDR2 (germline): SGHDT, YYEEEE. The CDR3 sequence is 12 residues long. With 3 bases removed from V and 10 bases from J, the gap between germline ends came to 14 bases. This CDR3 is CASSWGPGGQYF. In DNA, the CDR3 is TGTGCCAGCAGCTGGGGCCCGGGGGGCCAGTACTTC.

This clone was found once. The V call is TRBV5-1, the J call TRBJ2-6; no firm D call. The CDR3 is 15 residues long. Looked up from germline, CDR1 is SGHRS and CDR2 is YFSETQ. Deletions cut 4 bases from V and 4 bases from J, with 12 bases between. The CDR3 loop is CASSGPIRGANVLTF. In DNA, the CDR3 is TGCGCCAGCAGCGGTCCAATACGGGGGGCCAACGTCCTGACTTTC.

This chain joins TRBV6-5 and TRBJ1-2; 8 nucleotides line up with TRBD1. CDR1 is MNHEY and CDR2 is SVGAGI in the germline V gene. The CDR3 has 13 residues. With V trimmed by 5 bases and J by 7 bases, 6 bases remained unmatched. CDR3 DNA: TGTGCCAGCAGTGACAGGGGTTGGAGTGGCTACACCTTC. Protein sequence: CASSDRGWSGYTF.

This clone was observed a single time. CDR3 protein: CASSLVSGANTGELFF. The CDR3 coding sequence is TGTGCCAGCAGCTTAGTGAGTGGTGCAAACACCGGGGAGCTGTTTTTT. The J gene is TRBJ2-2, the V gene TRBV11-3; D is uncertain. Looked up from germline, CDR1 is SGHNT and CDR2 is YENEEA. Trimming removed 1 base at V and 2 bases at J, with 11 bases between. This CDR3 comprises 16 residues.

The genes are TRBV7-2 and TRBJ1-4; D gene uncertain. V dropped 1 base and J dropped 7 bases, with 10 bases sitting between them. Germline V gives CDR1 SGHTA, CDR2 FQGNSA. The CDR3 sequence is 14 residues long. The DNA for the CDR3 is TGTGCCAGCAGCTTAGGCGTTATCCGTGAAAAACTGTTTTTT. Translating gives CASSLGVIREKLFF.

This clone was detected a few times. The CDR3 loop is CASSPDIQQPQHF. CDR3 in DNA: TGTGCCAGCTCACCCGACATACAGCAGCCCCAGCATTTT. This chain joins TRBV18 and TRBJ1-5; D gene ambiguous. Germline assignment: CDR1 KGHSH and CDR2 LQKENI. CDR3 size: 13 residues. V was cut by 3 bases and J by 7 bases, with 10 bases left in between. Variable domain in full (rest from reference TRBV18 and TRBJ1-5): NAGVMQNPRHLVRRRGQEARLRCSPMKGHSHVYWYRQLPEEGLKFMVYLQKENIIDESGMPKERFSAEFPKEGPSILRIQQVVRGDSAAYFCASSPDIQQPQHFGDGTRLSIL.

The genes are TRBV28 and TRBJ1-5; D uncertain. The CDR3 has 13 residues. Germline lookup yields CDR1 MDHEN and CDR2 SYDVKM. Trimming removed 3 bases from V and 7 bases from J, with 10 bases in between. This CDR3 is CASSLWARQPQHF. Here the CDR3 DNA reads TGTGCCAGCAGTTTGTGGGCTCGCCAGCCCCAGCATTTT.

The CDR3 DNA is TGTGCCAGCAGCTTGTACAGCGCCGGGCACACTGAAGCTTTCTTT. Translating it yields CASSLYSAGHTEAFF. The rearrangement joins TRBV7-6 to TRBJ1-1; D not certain. Trimming took off 3 bases at V and 3 bases at J, with 14 bases between the two ends. Germline CDR1 reads SGHVS; CDR2 reads FNYEAQ. CDR3 size: 15 residues.

The chain recombines TRBV11-3 with TRBJ1-5; 10 nucleotides match TRBD1. Trimming removed 7 bases from V and 1 base from J; junction bases left unmatched: 16. Germline V CDR1 and CDR2: SGHNT, YENEEA. This CDR3 contains 19 residues. The CDR3 DNA sequence: TGTGCCAGCACCCCCGCCGGGACAGGGGTTGTTATGAGCAATCAGCCCCAGCATTTT. Protein: CASTPAGTGVVMSNQPQHF.